The clone carrying this T cell receptor beta chain was found many times. Its cognate antigen is unknown. This entry comes from a study of CD8 T cells in ankylosing spondylitis. CDR1 and CDR2 (germline): DFQATT, SNEGSKA (reference sequence). Trimming took 3 bases from V and 0 from J, leaving 15 bases between them. The CDR3 loop spans 15 amino acids. Findings of the study overall: Significantly higher representation of disease-linked clones was reported for matched ankylosing spondylitis synovial fluid.

A quantitative 5'-RACE method, one with molecular barcodes, was used to make TCR beta libraries. TCRdb recomputed calls from the 5' RACE reads with MiXCR, one row per CDR3 protein. The profile shows some 130,000 distinct CDR3 sequences, about an eighth of them singletons. This clonotype was obtained from a female donor with ankylosing spondylitis or in good health (not recorded which). The chain couples TRBV20-1 to TRBJ2-7, with D possibly called TRBD1 or TRBD2 (5 bases each). What was sequenced was blood, either unsorted or a sorted T cell fraction (not recorded which). As DNA, the CDR3 is TGCAGTGCTAGGGGGTTCGAGGGGAGCTCCTACGAGCAGTACTTC. This encodes CSARGFEGSSYEQYF.